Listed below are T cell receptor beta chains from one sample, sequenced in a study of chemoradiotherapy in HPV16-positive cancers. TCRdb's table, derived via immunoSEQ multiplex PCR, lists solely in-frame clones and lacks some. The data hold around 3,500 clones, with approximately 94% observed a single time. Sequenced here: tumor tissue, sampled from a patient who underwent chemoradiotherapy. The receptors were gathered from a human donor with HPV-associated anogenital cancer. CDR3s include the opening cysteine and the closing phenylalanine or tryptophan. Fields, in order: V gene, clone size, J gene, D gene, CDR3 DNA, CDR3 protein. D genes are given only for firm matches. Not every row has a clone size; where given, it reads once, few, many or a size class.

V: TRBV2
size: .
J: TRBJ2-2
D: TRBD2
DNA: TGTGCCAGCAGCCACACCCGAGCGGGGGGGTACACCGGGGAGCTGTTTTTT
CDR3: CASSHTRAGGYTGELFF

V: TRBV27
size: .
J: TRBJ1-1
D: .
DNA: TGTGCCAGCAGTTTTCTCACGAACACTGAAGCTTTCTTT
CDR3: CASSFLTNTEAFF

V: TRBV15
size: .
J: TRBJ2-3
D: .
DNA: TGTGCCACCAGCAGGGGGAAGGGACGGACCTCAATAGATACGCAGTATTTT
CDR3: CATSRGKGRTSIDTQYF

V: TRBV7-9
size: .
J: TRBJ2-3
D: TRBD2
DNA: TGTGCCAGCAGCTTAGCGGCCGGGACTAGTCAGGCAGATACGCAGTATTTT
CDR3: CASSLAAGTSQADTQYF

V: TRBV19
size: .
J: TRBJ2-7
D: .
DNA: TGTGCCAGTAGTATCGCCTCACCGGGGCGCATGAACGAGCAGTACTTC
CDR3: CASSIASPGRMNEQYF

V: TRBV7-8
size: .
J: TRBJ1-2
D: TRBD1
DNA: TGTGCCAGCAGCTTAGAGAGCGGGACAGCACGCTTGAAGGGCTATGGCTACACCTTC
CDR3: CASSLESGTARLKGYGYTF

V: TRBV9
size: .
J: TRBJ1-3
D: .
DNA: TGTGCCAGCAGCTTGAGCCCAGGGAGCTCTGGAAACACCATATATTTT
CDR3: CASSLSPGSSGNTIYF

V: TRBV28
size: .
J: TRBJ2-5
D: .
DNA: TGTGCCAGCAGTTTAAACGACCAAGAGACCCAGTACTTC
CDR3: CASSLNDQETQYF

V: TRBV4-1
size: .
J: TRBJ1-2
D: TRBD1
DNA: TGCGCCAGCAGCCGAACACAGGGGGCATTTGATGGCTACACCTTC
CDR3: CASSRTQGAFDGYTF

V: TRBV4-3
size: .
J: TRBJ2-1
D: .
DNA: TGCGCCAGCAGCCAAGATTTCTCCGTAGGCAGGGTGGCCAACAATGAGCAGTTCTTC
CDR3: CASSQDFSVGRVANNEQFF

V: TRBV6-6
size: .
J: TRBJ1-2
D: .
DNA: TGTGCCAGCAGTTACGGCACCTCTAACTATGGCTACACCTTC
CDR3: CASSYGTSNYGYTF

V: TRBV20-1
size: once
J: TRBJ1-1
D: TRBD1
DNA: TGCAGGCAGGGGGTGGGCACTGAAGCTTTCTTT
CDR3: CRQGVGTEAFF

V: TRBV27
size: .
J: TRBJ1-1
D: .
DNA: TGTGCCAGCAGCCCTCTGAACAAGAACACTGAAGCTTTCTTT
CDR3: CASSPLNKNTEAFF

V: TRBV7-8
size: .
J: TRBJ1-1
D: .
DNA: TGTGCCAGCAGCTTATACACTGAAGCTTTCTTT
CDR3: CASSLYTEAFF

V: TRBV7-9
size: few
J: TRBJ1-5
D: TRBD1
DNA: TGTGCCAGCAGCCTAGGGACAGGCAATCAGCCCCAGCATTTT
CDR3: CASSLGTGNQPQHF

V: TRBV11-2
size: .
J: TRBJ2-7
D: TRBD2
DNA: TGTGCCAGCGGAGGTTCTAGCGGAAATCTTGAGCAGTACTTC
CDR3: CASGGSSGNLEQYF

V: TRBV6-1
size: .
J: TRBJ2-7
D: TRBD2
DNA: TGTTCACTGACTAGGGCGGGAGCAACCTACGAGCAGTACTTC
CDR3: CSLTRAGATYEQYF

V: TRBV19
size: once
J: TRBJ1-1
D: .
DNA: TGTGCCAGTAGGTTAAAGGGGGGGTCCATGAACACTGAAGCTTTCTTT
CDR3: CASRLKGGSMNTEAFF

V: TRBV28
size: .
J: TRBJ2-7
D: TRBD2
DNA: TGTGCCAGCAGTTCCCCGACTAGCATCAAGAACTACGAGCAGTACTTC
CDR3: CASSSPTSIKNYEQYF

V: TRBV18
size: .
J: TRBJ2-2
D: TRBD2
DNA: TGTGCCAGCTCACCACCGGGACTAGCAGCCGGGGAGCTGTTTTTT
CDR3: CASSPPGLAAGELFF

V: TRBV29-1
size: .
J: TRBJ2-6
D: TRBD1
DNA: TGCAGCGTTGAAGGACAGGGGGCTGGGGCCAACGTCCTGACTTTC
CDR3: CSVEGQGAGANVLTF

V: TRBV6-1
size: once
J: TRBJ2-3
D: .
DNA: TGTGCCAGCAGGACGGACATCACAGATACGCAGTATTTT
CDR3: CASRTDITDTQYF

V: TRBV18
size: .
J: TRBJ1-1
D: TRBD1
DNA: TGTGCCAGCTCATGGGACAGAATGAACACTGAAGCTTTCTTT
CDR3: CASSWDRMNTEAFF

V: TRBV7-9
size: .
J: TRBJ1-1
D: .
DNA: TGTGCCAGCAGCTTACAGGCGGATGAAGCTTTCTTT
CDR3: CASSLQADEAFF

V: TRBV5-1
size: .
J: TRBJ2-3
D: TRBD1
DNA: TGCGCCAGCAGCTGGGGAACGACAGGGTCAGATACGCAGTATTTT
CDR3: CASSWGTTGSDTQYF

V: TRBV6-6
size: .
J: TRBJ1-2
D: TRBD1
DNA: TGTGCCAGCAGTTCGGACAGGGATATAGGCTACACCTTC
CDR3: CASSSDRDIGYTF

V: TRBV9
size: .
J: TRBJ2-3
D: .
DNA: TGTGCCAGCAGCGTAGGAGGAGATACGCAGTATTTT
CDR3: CASSVGGDTQYF

V: TRBV7-8
size: .
J: TRBJ2-1
D: .
DNA: TGTGCCAGCAGCTTATCCCATGAGCAGTTCTTC
CDR3: CASSLSHEQFF

V: TRBV7-9
size: .
J: TRBJ1-1
D: .
DNA: TGTGCCAGCACCCCTATGGGGCAAATCAACACTGAAGCTTTCTTT
CDR3: CASTPMGQINTEAFF

V: TRBV6-6
size: .
J: TRBJ1-5
D: .
DNA: TGTGCCAGCAAATTAGGATTTATGGCCGGCAATCAGCCCCAGCATTTT
CDR3: CASKLGFMAGNQPQHF

V: TRBV5-1
size: .
J: TRBJ2-2
D: TRBD1
DNA: TGCGCCAGCAGCTTGCCAGGGGGCTGGTTATCCGGGGAGCTGTTTTTT
CDR3: CASSLPGGWLSGELFF

V: TRBV7-9
size: .
J: TRBJ2-1
D: .
DNA: TGTGCCAGCAGCTTGGGGCCCCCGTTGAGGCATGAGCAGTTCTTC
CDR3: CASSLGPPLRHEQFF

V: TRBV1
size: .
J: TRBJ1-5
D: .
DNA: TGCACCAGCAGACAAGACCTTCCAACAGTAGTCAATCAGCCCCAGCATTTT
CDR3: CTSRQDLPTVVNQPQHF

V: TRBV7-2
size: once
J: TRBJ1-2
D: .
DNA: TGTGCCAGCAGCCTTAGGGCCCTCCCGAGTAACTATGGCTACACCTTC
CDR3: CASSLRALPSNYGYTF

V: TRBV6-1
size: .
J: TRBJ2-7
D: .
DNA: TGTGCCAGCAGGCAGGCGGGACACTACGAGCAGTACTTC
CDR3: CASRQAGHYEQYF

V: TRBV9
size: .
J: TRBJ2-7
D: .
DNA: TGTGCCAGCAGCGAGACGAGCTGGGGGCGAGAAGAGCAGTACTTC
CDR3: CASSETSWGREEQYF

V: TRBV5-6
size: .
J: TRBJ1-1
D: .
DNA: TGTGCCAGCAGCTTGGTCGCAGTAAACACTGAAGCTTTCTTT
CDR3: CASSLVAVNTEAFF

V: TRBV10-3
size: .
J: TRBJ1-1
D: .
DNA: TGTGCCATCAGTGACAGGGAAGGGAATAACACTGAAGCTTTCTTT
CDR3: CAISDREGNNTEAFF

V: TRBV11-2
size: .
J: TRBJ2-1
D: TRBD2
DNA: TGTGCCAGCAGCTTCCGGACTAGCGGGAATTACAATGAGCAGTTCTTC
CDR3: CASSFRTSGNYNEQFF

V: TRBV19
size: .
J: TRBJ2-2
D: .
DNA: TGTGCCAGTAGTTCCCGCCGGCAGGCACGAAACACCGGGGAGCTGTTTTTT
CDR3: CASSSRRQARNTGELFF

V: TRBV28
size: .
J: TRBJ2-5
D: .
DNA: TGTGCCAGCAGTACTACGACCTGGGAGACCCAGTACTTC
CDR3: CASSTTTWETQYF

V: TRBV7-2
size: .
J: TRBJ2-1
D: .
DNA: TGTGCCAGCAGCTTGGGGGCACTTCTGAACAATGAGCAGTTCTTC
CDR3: CASSLGALLNNEQFF